The 8 T cell receptor beta chains below come from one sample, sequenced in a study of blood T cell repertoires in COVID-19. Repertoires were generated with immunoSEQ multiplex PCR, while TCRdb's copy carries only in-frame clones and drops some. The data hold 300,000 to 350,000 clones, with more than 75% observed a single time. The sample consisted of peripheral blood. Source of these receptors: a woman in her late teens or twenties who had recovered from COVID-19.

This sequence joins TRBV5-5 and TRBJ2-1, with 13 bases identical to TRBD2. This CDR3 has 15 amino acids. Germline CDR1 SGHKS, CDR2 YYEKEE (reference sequence). V was clipped by 3 bases and J by 4 bases; unmatched bases: 1. CDR3 DNA sequence: TGTGCCAGCAGCTCGGGACTAGCGGGATACAATGAGCAGTTCTTC. Protein sequence: CASSSGLAGYNEQFF.

This CDR3 reads CASSQDPEGRLAGPYNEQFF. The CDR3 coding sequence is TGCGCCAGCAGCCAAGATCCAGAGGGCCGCCTAGCGGGACCCTACAATGAGCAGTTCTTC. The rearrangement joins TRBV4-3 to TRBJ2-1; 9 positions match TRBD2. Germline V gives CDR1 LGHNA, CDR2 YSLEER. CDR3 size: 20 residues. J was trimmed by 2 bases and V by 0 bases; bases with no gene match: 14.

The chain is built from TRBV19 and TRBJ2-1; the match to TRBD1 covers 8 bases. The CDR3 spans 15 residues. V dropped 2 bases and J dropped 10; count of bases not matched to a gene: 10. The germline V gene has CDR1 LNHDA and CDR2 SQIVND (reference sequence). The CDR3 here is CASSIPGQGVGEQFF. The CDR3 region has the DNA TGTGCCAGTAGTATACCCGGACAGGGAGTAGGGGAGCAGTTCTTC.

The rearrangement uses TRBV9 and TRBJ2-3, with D hard to call. There are 14 residues in the CDR3. Germline CDR1 SGDLS, CDR2 YYNGEE. The V and J ends lost 0 bases and 3 bases respectively, with 8 bases between them. The CDR3 DNA reads as TGTGCCAGCAGCGTAGCTACGAGAACAGATACGCAGTATTTT. Encoded protein: CASSVATRTDTQYF.

The chain carries TRBV5-6 and TRBJ2-7, with a weak D call TRBD1 (5 bases). The ends were cut back, 0 bases at V and 6 bases at J, with 10 bases in the middle. Germline assignment: CDR1 SGHDT and CDR2 YYEEEE. The CDR3 loop spans 13 amino acids. The CDR3, as DNA: TGTGCCAGCAGCTTGGGGGGCCTTGGCGAGCAGTACGTC. Protein: CASSLGGLGEQYV.

The chain recombines TRBV7-4 with TRBJ2-1; the D gene is possibly TRBD2 (7 bases). The germline V gene encodes CDR1 SGHVT and CDR2 SQSDAQ. The CDR3 totals 14 residues. CDR3 nucleotide sequence: TGTGCGGGGGGGCGGGAGTCCCCCTACAATGAGCAGTTCTTC. As protein: CAGGRESPYNEQFF.

This chain uses TRBV19 with TRBJ2-1, with 8 bases aligning to TRBD2. CDR1 and CDR2 from the germline V gene are LNHDA and SQIVND (reference sequence). The CDR3 is 14 residues long. Trimming removed 8 bases from V and 2 bases from J; junction bases left unmatched: 5. The CDR3 protein is CASEVAGTYNEQFF. CDR3 in DNA: TGTGCCAGTGAAGTAGCGGGAACCTACAATGAGCAGTTCTTC. Using reference TRBV19 and TRBJ2-1 for the parts outside the CDR3, the full variable domain is DGGITQSPKYLFRKEGQNVTLSCEQNLNHDAMYWYRQDPGQGLRLIYYSQIVNDFQKGDIAEGYSVSREKKESFPLTVTSAQKNPTAFYLCASEVAGTYNEQFFGPGTRLTVL.

The chain is built from TRBV9 and TRBJ1-4; maybe TRBD1 (6 bases). This CDR3 has 16 residues. V was pared by 2 bases and J by 2 bases, with 13 bases between. The germline V gene encodes CDR1 SGDLS and CDR2 YYNGEE. The CDR3 here is CASSVQTGSTNEKLFF. CDR3 nucleotides: TGTGCCAGCAGCGTGCAGACAGGTTCGACTAATGAAAAACTGTTTTTT.